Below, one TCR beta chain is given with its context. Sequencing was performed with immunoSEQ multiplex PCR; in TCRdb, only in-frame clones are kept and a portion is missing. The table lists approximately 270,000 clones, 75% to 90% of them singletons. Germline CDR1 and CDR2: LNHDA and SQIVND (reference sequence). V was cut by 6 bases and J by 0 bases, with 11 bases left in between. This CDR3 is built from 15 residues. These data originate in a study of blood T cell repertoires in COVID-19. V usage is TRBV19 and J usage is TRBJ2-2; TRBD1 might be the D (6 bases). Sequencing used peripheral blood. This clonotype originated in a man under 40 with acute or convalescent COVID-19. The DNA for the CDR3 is TGTGCCAGTAGACCGGACAGAACGAACACCGGGGAGCTGTTTTTT. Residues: CASRPDRTNTGELFF.